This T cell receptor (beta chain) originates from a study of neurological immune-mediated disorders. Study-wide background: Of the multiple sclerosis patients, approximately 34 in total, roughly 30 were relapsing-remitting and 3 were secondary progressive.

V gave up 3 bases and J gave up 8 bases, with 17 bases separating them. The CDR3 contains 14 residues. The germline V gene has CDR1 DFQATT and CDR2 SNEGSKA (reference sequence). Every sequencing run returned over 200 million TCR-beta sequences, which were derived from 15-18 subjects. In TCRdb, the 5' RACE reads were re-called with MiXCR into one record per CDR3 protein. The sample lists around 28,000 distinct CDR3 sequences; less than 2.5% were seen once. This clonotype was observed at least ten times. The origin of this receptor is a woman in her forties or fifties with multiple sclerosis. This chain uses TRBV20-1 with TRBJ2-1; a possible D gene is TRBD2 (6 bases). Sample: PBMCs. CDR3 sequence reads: CSASRVSGTHEQFF. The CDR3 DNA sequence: TGCAGTGCTAGCCGTGTATCGGGGACTCATGAGCAGTTCTTC.